The 17 T cell receptor beta chains presented below share a single source sample, sequenced in a study of a mutant IDH1 vaccine in newly diagnosed glioma. The antigens for these receptors are not known. Time point denoted: week 35, safety follow-up. The investigators gave 300 ug of mutant IDH1 20-mer peptide in each vaccine dose, together with topical imiquimod. TCRdb's table, derived via immunoSEQ multiplex PCR, lists solely in-frame clones and lacks some. This table has about 46,000 clones, almost 95% appearing once. The material was PBMCs, obtained from a glioma patient whose treatment included an IDH1 peptide vaccine. These receptors were obtained from a man aged 45 to 65 with glioma.

The CDR3 DNA is TGTGCCAGCAGCGCGCTTATTGCCAGGGTATACGAGCAGTACTTC. Its translation is CASSALIARVYEQYF. The chain uses TRBV5-8 and TRBJ2-7; perhaps TRBD1 as D (5 bases). Trimming took off 4 bases at V and 4 bases at J, with 18 bases between the two ends. The germline V gene has CDR1 SGHTS and CDR2 YDEGEE. There are 15 residues in the CDR3.

This chain joins TRBV30 and TRBJ2-2; D gene uncertain. Germline CDR1 and CDR2: GTSNPN and SVGIG (reference sequence). The CDR3 covers 13 residues. V lost 8 bases and J 0 bases, leaving 10 bases between the germline ends. CDR3 sequence reads: CATLRANTGELFF. The CDR3 DNA is TGTGCCACGTTAAGGGCGAACACCGGGGAGCTGTTTTTT.

This sequence joins TRBV4-1 and TRBJ2-5; 9 nucleotides agree with TRBD2. Germline V lookup: CDR1 MGHRA, CDR2 YSYEKL. CDR3 size: 15 residues. Unmatched junction bases numbered 7, after V lost 3 bases and J lost 5 bases. In DNA, the CDR3 is TGCGCCAGCAGCCAGCGGGGGGGGGAAAGGGAGACCCAGTACTTC. Translating it yields CASSQRGGERETQYF.

This clone was detected once. V and J are TRBV2 and TRBJ1-1; D remains ambiguous. V was shortened by 7 bases and J by 0 bases, with 18 bases between the two germline ends. Germline CDR1 is SNHLY and CDR2 is FYNNEI. The CDR3 totals 16 residues. DNA of the CDR3: TGTGCCAGCACTAGGGCCAATATGATCATGAACACTGAAGCTTTCTTT. The encoded protein is CASTRANMIMNTEAFF.

The CDR3 spells CASRRGDDYGYTF. The CDR3 DNA reads as TGCGCCAGCAGGAGGGGGGACGACTATGGCTACACCTTC. The chain is built from TRBV5-1 and TRBJ1-2; tentative D call: TRBD1 (6 bases). The CDR3 extends over 13 amino acids. Deletions cut 5 bases from V and 3 bases from J, with 11 bases between. The germline V gene has CDR1 SGHRS and CDR2 YFSETQ. Full variable domain (missing parts from reference TRBV5-1 and TRBJ1-2): KAGVTQTPRYLIKTRGQQVTLSCSPISGHRSVSWYQQTPGQGLQFLFEYFSETQRNKGNFPGRFSGRQFSNSRSEMNVSTLELGDSALYLCASRRGDDYGYTFGSGTRLTVV.

The chain combines TRBV6-1 with TRBJ1-1; D possibly corresponds to TRBD1 (6 bases). This CDR3 is built from 14 residues. Trimming shortened V by 1 base and J by 5 bases, and 11 bases separated the two germline ends. Germline V CDR1 and CDR2: MNHNS, SASEGT. The CDR3 sequence is CASSEVQGATEAFF. The CDR3 DNA sequence: TGTGCCAGCAGTGAAGTACAGGGAGCGACTGAAGCTTTCTTT.

The chain uses TRBV5-4 and TRBJ1-1, with D unresolved. Germline CDR1 reads SGHNT; CDR2 reads YYREEE (reference sequence). This CDR3 has 14 amino acids. V was cut by 4 bases and J by 0 bases, with 10 bases left in between. CDR3 sequence reads: CASSAGSMNTEAFF. The CDR3 nucleotides are TGTGCCAGCAGCGCGGGATCCATGAACACTGAAGCTTTCTTT.

The chain joins TRBV7-6 to TRBJ2-3; 12 nucleotides line up with TRBD2. CDR1 and CDR2 from the germline V gene are SGHVS and FNYEAQ. V was clipped by 4 bases and J by 5 bases; unmatched bases: 13. The CDR3 consists of 18 residues. The CDR3 reads CASSSTSSGGASGDTQYF. The DNA of the CDR3 is TGTGCCAGCAGCTCCACCTCTAGCGGGGGGGCGTCAGGAGATACGCAGTATTTT.

This clone has just one count. The chain recombines TRBV6-1 with TRBJ2-7; tentative D call: TRBD1 (6 bases). This CDR3 has 15 amino acids. V shed 2 bases and J shed 2 bases, with 13 bases lying between them. The V gene's germline CDR1 is MNHNS and CDR2 SASEGT. Written as DNA, the CDR3 is TGTGCCAGCAGTGAAAAGGGCAGACAGGCCTACGAGCAGTACTTC. This sequence encodes CASSEKGRQAYEQYF.

V usage is TRBV19 and J usage is TRBJ1-5; 7 nucleotides line up with TRBD1. V was pared by 4 bases and J by 3 bases, with 3 bases of the junction left unmatched. The germline V gene encodes CDR1 LNHDA and CDR2 SQIVND (reference sequence). The CDR3 has 14 amino acids. The chain's CDR3 is CASSKGASNQPQHF. DNA for the CDR3: TGTGCCAGTAGTAAGGGGGCCTCCAATCAGCCCCAGCATTTT.

This chain connects TRBV29-1 to TRBJ2-7, with 8 bases matching TRBD2. The ends lost 4 bases at V and 5 bases at J; junction bases unmatched: 10. CDR3 size: 14 residues. Looked up from germline, CDR1 is SQVTM and CDR2 is ANQGSEA. The CDR3, as DNA: TGCAGCGTTGGGCGGGGGGCGGTTTATAACGAGCAGTACTTC. This gives the protein CSVGRGAVYNEQYF.

This chain connects TRBV30 to TRBJ1-2; D is uncertain. V lost 2 bases to trimming and J lost 8 bases, with 15 bases between them. The CDR3 length is 13 residues. Germline V gives CDR1 GTSNPN, CDR2 SVGIG (reference sequence). CDR3 protein: CAWSHYRGEGYTF. DNA of the CDR3: TGTGCCTGGAGTCACTACCGAGGTGAGGGCTACACCTTC.

This clone was recorded once. As DNA, the CDR3 is TGTGCCAGCAGCCCCGAGGTCGCTAACTATGGCTACACCTTC. It codes for CASSPEVANYGYTF. This chain connects TRBV7-2 to TRBJ1-2, with D unresolved. Germline CDR1 and CDR2: SGHTA and FQGNSA. CDR3 length: 14 amino acids. The ends were cut back, 5 bases at V and 0 bases at J, with 10 bases in the middle.

CDR3 loop: CASSRSAGGLSTDTQYF. In DNA, the CDR3 is TGCGCCAGCAGCCGCAGCGCGGGAGGCCTCTCCACAGATACGCAGTATTTT. The chain is built from TRBV5-1 and TRBJ2-3; TRBD2 agrees at 8 bases. Trimming at V came to 4 bases and at J to 2 bases, leaving 12 bases not matched to a gene. Germline CDR1 reads SGHRS; CDR2 reads YFSETQ. The CDR3 runs to 17 residues.

V and J are TRBV7-2 and TRBJ2-7; 7 nucleotides match TRBD2. The V and J ends lost 4 bases and 7 bases, in that order; junction bases with no gene match: 10. Germline V gives CDR1 SGHTA, CDR2 FQGNSA. There are 14 residues in the CDR3. The CDR3 here is CASSSPMGGGEQYF. The CDR3 DNA sequence: TGTGCCAGCAGCTCCCCGATGGGGGGAGGGGAGCAGTACTTC.

The chain carries TRBV7-2 and TRBJ2-2; 10 bases line up with TRBD2. Trimming took 7 bases from V and 6 from J; bases not matched to a gene: 2. The CDR3 contains 13 residues. The germline V gene encodes CDR1 SGHTA and CDR2 FQGNSA. The CDR3 loop reads CASKREGAGELFF. CDR3 nucleotides: TGTGCCAGCAAGCGGGAGGGCGCCGGGGAGCTGTTTTTT.

This chain joins TRBV18 and TRBJ1-5; D unclear. V dropped 3 bases and J dropped 0 bases, with 9 bases sitting between them. The CDR3 sequence is 15 residues long. CDR1 is KGHSH and CDR2 is LQKENI in the germline V gene. The CDR3 loop is CASSPSFGSNQPQHF. In nucleotides, the CDR3 is TGTGCCAGCTCACCTAGTTTCGGTAGCAATCAGCCCCAGCATTTT.